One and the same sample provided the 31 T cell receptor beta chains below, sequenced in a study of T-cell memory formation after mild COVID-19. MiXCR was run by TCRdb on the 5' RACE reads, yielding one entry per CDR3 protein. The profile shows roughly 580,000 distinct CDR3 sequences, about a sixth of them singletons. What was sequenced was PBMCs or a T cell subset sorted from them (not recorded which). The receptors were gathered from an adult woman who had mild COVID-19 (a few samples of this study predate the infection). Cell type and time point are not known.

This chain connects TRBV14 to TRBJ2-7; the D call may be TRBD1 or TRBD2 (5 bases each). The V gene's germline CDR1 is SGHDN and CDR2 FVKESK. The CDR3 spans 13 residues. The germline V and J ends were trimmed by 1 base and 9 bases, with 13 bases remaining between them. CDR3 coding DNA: TGTGCCAGCAGCCAAGGGACGCCCGGGGCGCAGTACTTC. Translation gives CASSQGTPGAQYF.

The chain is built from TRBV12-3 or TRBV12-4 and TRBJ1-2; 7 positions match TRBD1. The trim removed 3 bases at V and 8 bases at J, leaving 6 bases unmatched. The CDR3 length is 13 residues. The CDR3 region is CASSFKQGMGYTF. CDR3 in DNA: TGTGCCAGCAGTTTTAAACAGGGGATGGGCTACACCTTC.

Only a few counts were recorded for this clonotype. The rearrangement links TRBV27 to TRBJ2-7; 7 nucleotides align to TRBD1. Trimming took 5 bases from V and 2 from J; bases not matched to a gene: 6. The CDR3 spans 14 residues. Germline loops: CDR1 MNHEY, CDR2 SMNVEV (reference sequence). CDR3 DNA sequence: TGTGCCAGCAGTCAGCGACAGGGCCCCTACGAGCAGTACTTC. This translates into CASSQRQGPYEQYF.

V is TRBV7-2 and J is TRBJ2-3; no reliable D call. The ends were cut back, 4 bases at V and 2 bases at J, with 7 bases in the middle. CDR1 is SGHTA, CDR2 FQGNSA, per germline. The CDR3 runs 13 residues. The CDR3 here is CASSSPLTDTQYF. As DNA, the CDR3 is TGTGCCAGCAGCTCCCCTCTCACAGATACGCAGTATTTT.

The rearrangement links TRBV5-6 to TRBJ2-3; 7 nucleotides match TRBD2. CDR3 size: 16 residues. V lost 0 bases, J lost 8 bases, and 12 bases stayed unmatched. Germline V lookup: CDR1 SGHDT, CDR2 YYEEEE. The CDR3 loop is CASSLGTSWGGGTQYF. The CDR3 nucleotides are TGTGCCAGCAGCTTGGGGACTAGTTGGGGGGGAGGTACGCAGTATTTT.

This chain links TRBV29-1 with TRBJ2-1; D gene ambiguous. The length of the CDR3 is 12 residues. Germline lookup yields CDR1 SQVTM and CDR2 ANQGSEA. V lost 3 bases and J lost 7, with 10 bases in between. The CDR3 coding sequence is TGCAGCGTTGAGAGGATCGTAAATGAGCAGTTCTTC. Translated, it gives CSVERIVNEQFF.

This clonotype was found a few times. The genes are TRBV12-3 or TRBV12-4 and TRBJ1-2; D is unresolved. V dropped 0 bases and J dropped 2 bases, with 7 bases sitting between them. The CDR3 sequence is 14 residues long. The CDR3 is CASSLAYGNYGYTF. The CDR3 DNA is TGTGCCAGCAGTTTAGCGTACGGGAACTATGGCTACACCTTC.

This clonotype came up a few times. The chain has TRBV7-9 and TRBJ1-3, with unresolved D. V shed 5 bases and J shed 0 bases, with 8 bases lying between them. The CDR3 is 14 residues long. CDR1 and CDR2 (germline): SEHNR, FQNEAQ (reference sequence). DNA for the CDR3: TGTGCCAGCAGCGAATGGAGCTCTGGAAACACCATATATTTT. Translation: CASSEWSSGNTIYF.

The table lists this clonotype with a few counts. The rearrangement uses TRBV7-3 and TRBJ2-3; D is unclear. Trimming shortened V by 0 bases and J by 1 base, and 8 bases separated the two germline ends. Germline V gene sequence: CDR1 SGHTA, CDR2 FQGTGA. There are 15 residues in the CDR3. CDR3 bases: TGTGCCAGCAGCTTAACGAGGCAGGGCACAGATACGCAGTATTTT. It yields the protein CASSLTRQGTDTQYF.

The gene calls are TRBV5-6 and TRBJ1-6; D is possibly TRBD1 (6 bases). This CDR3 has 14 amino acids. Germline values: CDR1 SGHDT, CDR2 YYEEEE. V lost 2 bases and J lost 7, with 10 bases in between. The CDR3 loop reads CASSFHRVNSPLHF. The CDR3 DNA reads TGTGCCAGCAGCTTTCACAGGGTGAATTCACCCCTCCACTTT. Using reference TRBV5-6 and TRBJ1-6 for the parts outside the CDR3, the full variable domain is DAGVTQSPTHLIKTRGQQVTLRCSPKSGHDTVSWYQQALGQGPQFIFQYYEEEERQRGNFPDRFSGHQFPNYSSELNVNALLLGDSALYLCASSFHRVNSPLHFGNGTRLTVT.

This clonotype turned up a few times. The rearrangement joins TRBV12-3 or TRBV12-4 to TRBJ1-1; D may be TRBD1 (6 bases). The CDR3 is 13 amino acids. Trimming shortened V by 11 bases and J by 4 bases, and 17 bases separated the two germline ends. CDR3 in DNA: TGTGCCGCCCAAAGGGGGGGTGGCACTGAAGCTTTCTTT. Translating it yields CAAQRGGGTEAFF.

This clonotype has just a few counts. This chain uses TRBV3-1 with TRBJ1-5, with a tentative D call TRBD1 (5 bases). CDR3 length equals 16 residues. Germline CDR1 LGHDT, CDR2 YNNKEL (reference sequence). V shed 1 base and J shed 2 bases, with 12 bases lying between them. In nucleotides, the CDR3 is TGTGCCAGCAGCCAAGGAATGGGACCCGGCAATCAGCCCCAGCATTTT. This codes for CASSQGMGPGNQPQHF.

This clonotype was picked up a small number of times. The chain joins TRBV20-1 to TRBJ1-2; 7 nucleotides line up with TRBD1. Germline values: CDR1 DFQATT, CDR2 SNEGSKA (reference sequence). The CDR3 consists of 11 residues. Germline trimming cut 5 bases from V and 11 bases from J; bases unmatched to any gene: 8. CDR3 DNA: TGCAGTGCTTACGGGACAGTGAGATACACCTTC. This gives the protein CSAYGTVRYTF.

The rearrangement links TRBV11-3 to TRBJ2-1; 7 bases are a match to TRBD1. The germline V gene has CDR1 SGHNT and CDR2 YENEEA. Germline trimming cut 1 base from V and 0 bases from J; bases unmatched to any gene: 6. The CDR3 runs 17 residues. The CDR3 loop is CASSLVRGTDSYNEQFF. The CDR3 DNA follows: TGTGCCAGCAGCTTAGTTCGTGGGACAGACTCCTACAATGAGCAGTTCTTC.

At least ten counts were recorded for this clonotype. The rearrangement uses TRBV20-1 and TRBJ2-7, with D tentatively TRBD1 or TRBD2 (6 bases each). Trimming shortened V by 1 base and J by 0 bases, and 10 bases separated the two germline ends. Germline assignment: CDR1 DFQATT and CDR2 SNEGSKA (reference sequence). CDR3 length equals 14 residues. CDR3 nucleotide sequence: TGCAGTGCTAGAGGAGGGGGGCTCTCCTACGAGCAGTACTTC. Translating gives CSARGGGLSYEQYF.

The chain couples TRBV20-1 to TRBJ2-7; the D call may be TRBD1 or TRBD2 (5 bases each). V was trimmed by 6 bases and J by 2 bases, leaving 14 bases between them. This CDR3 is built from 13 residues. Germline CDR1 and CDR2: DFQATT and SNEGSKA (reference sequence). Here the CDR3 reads CSAPGPRTYEQYF. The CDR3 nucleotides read TGCAGTGCCCCGGGACCTAGGACCTACGAGCAGTACTTC.

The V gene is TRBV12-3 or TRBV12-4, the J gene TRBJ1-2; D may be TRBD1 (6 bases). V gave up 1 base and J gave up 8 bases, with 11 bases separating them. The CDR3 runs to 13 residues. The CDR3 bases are TGTGCCAGCAGTTTAGGGACAGCTCAGGGCTACACCTTC. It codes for CASSLGTAQGYTF.

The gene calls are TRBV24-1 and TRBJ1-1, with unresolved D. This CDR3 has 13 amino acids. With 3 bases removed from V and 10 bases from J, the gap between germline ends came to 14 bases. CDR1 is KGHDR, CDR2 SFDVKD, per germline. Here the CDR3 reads CATSDPFKRGAFF. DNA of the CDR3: TGTGCCACCAGTGATCCGTTTAAGAGAGGAGCTTTCTTT.

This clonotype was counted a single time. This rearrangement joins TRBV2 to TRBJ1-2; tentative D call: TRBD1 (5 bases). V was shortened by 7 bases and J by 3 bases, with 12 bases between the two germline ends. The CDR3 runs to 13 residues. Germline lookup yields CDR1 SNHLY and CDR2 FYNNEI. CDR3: CASTVDRYYGYTF. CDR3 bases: TGTGCCAGCACTGTAGACAGATACTATGGCTACACCTTC.

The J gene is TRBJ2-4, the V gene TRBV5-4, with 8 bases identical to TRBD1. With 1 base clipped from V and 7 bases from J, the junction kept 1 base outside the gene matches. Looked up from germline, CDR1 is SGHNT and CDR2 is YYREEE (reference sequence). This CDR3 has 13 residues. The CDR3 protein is CASSLWTGNIQYF. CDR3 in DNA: TGTGCCAGCAGCTTGTGGACAGGGAACATTCAGTACTTC.

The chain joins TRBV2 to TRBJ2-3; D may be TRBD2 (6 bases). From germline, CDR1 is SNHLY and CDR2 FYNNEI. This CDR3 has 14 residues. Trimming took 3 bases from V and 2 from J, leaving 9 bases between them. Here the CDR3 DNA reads TGTGCCAGCAGTGAGCGGGGTCCCACAGATACGCAGTATTTT. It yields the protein CASSERGPTDTQYF.

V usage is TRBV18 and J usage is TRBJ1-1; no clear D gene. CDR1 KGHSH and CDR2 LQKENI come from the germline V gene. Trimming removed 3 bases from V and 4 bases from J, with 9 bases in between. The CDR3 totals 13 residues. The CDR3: CASSPGLGTEAFF. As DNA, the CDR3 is TGTGCCAGCTCACCCGGACTTGGCACTGAAGCTTTCTTT.

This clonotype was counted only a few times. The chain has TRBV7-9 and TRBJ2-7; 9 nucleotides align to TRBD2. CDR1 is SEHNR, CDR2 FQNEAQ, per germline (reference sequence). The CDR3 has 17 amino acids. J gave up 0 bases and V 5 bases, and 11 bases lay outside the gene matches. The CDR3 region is CASSAVGTSFSSYEQYF. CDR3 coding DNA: TGTGCCAGCAGCGCAGTGGGGACTAGCTTTAGCTCCTACGAGCAGTACTTC.

The CDR3 region is CASSYVRSRGAMNTEAFF. CDR3 DNA sequence: TGTGCCAGCAGCTATGTAAGGTCCCGGGGTGCCATGAACACTGAAGCTTTCTTT. The chain has TRBV7-4 and TRBJ1-1, with D unresolved. The V and J ends lost 4 bases and 0 bases respectively, with 21 bases between them. Looked up from germline, CDR1 is SGHVT and CDR2 is SQSDAQ. The CDR3 is 18 residues long.

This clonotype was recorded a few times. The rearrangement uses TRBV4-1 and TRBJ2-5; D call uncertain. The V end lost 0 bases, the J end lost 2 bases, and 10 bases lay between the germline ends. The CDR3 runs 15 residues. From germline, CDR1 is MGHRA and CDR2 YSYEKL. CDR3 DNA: TGCGCCAGCAGCCAAGACGGCCAGCTACAAGAGACCCAGTACTTC. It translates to CASSQDGQLQETQYF.

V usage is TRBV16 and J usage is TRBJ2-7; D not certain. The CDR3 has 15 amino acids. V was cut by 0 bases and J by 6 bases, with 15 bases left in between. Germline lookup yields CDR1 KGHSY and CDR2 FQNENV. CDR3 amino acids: CASSQSYMKVPEQYF. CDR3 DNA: TGTGCCAGCAGCCAATCTTACATGAAAGTACCCGAGCAGTACTTC.

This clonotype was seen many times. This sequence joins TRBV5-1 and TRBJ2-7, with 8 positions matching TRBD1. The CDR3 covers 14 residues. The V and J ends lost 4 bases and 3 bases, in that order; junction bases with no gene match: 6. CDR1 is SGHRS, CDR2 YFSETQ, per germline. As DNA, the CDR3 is TGCGCCAGCAGCAAGGACAGGGTGAGCTACGAGCAGTACTTC. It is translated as CASSKDRVSYEQYF.

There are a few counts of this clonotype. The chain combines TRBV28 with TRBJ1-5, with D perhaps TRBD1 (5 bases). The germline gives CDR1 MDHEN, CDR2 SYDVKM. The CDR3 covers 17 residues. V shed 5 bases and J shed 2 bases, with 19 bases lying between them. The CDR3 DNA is TGTGCCAGCAGTCCACCGACTCAGGGCAATGGCAATCAGCCCCAGCATTTT. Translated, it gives CASSPPTQGNGNQPQHF.

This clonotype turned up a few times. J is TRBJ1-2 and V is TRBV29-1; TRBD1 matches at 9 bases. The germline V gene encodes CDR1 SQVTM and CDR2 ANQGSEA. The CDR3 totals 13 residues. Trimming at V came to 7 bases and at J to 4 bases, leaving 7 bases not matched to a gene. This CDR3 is CSAGTGISYGYTF. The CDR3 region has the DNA TGCAGCGCTGGGACAGGGATCTCCTATGGCTACACCTTC. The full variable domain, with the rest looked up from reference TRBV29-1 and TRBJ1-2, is SAVISQKPSRDICQRGTSLTIQCQVDSQVTMMFWYRQQPGQSLTLIATANQGSEATYESGFVIDKFPISRPNLTFSTLTVSNMSPEDSSIYLCSAGTGISYGYTFGSGTRLTVV.

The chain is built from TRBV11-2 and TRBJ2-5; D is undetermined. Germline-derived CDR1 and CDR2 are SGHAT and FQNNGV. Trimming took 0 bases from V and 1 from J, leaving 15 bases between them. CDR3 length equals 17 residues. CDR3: CASSLDAVSVRQETQYF. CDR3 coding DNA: TGTGCCAGCAGCTTAGACGCCGTCTCGGTCCGCCAAGAGACCCAGTACTTC.

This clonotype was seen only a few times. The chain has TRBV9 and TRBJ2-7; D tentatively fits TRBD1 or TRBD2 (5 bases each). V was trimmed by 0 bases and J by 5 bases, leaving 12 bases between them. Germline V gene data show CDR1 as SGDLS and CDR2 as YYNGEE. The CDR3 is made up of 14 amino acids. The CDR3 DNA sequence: TGTGCCAGCAGCGTAGATCCAGGGACCAACGAGCAGTACTTC. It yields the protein CASSVDPGTNEQYF.